The rows below give T cell receptor beta chains drawn from one sample of a study of blood T cell repertoires in COVID-19. Profiling relied on immunoSEQ multiplex PCR, and the TCRdb table lists in-frame clones only, not all of them. This table has over 130,000 clones, 75% to 90% appearing once. The sample comprised peripheral blood. Receptors originate from a woman aged 55 to 70 with active or convalescent COVID-19. The CDR3 runs from the conserved cysteine through the conserved F or W. The order of the fields is clone size, V gene, J gene, D gene, CDR3 protein, CDR3 DNA. A D gene is named only where the DNA matches it firmly. Clone size, where shown, is once, few, many, or a class for clones that have expanded.

>-|TRBV19|TRBJ2-5|TRBD2
CASSMLAGGETQYF
TGTGCCAGTAGTATGTTAGCGGGGGGAGAGACCCAGTACTTC
>-|TRBV5-4|TRBJ2-5|TRBD1
CASSLQGATETQYF
TGTGCCAGCAGCTTGCAGGGGGCGACCGAGACCCAGTACTTC
>-|TRBV3-1/TRBV3-2|TRBJ2-6|TRBD1
CASSLDREIILGANVLTF
TGTGCCAGCAGCCTGGACAGGGAAATAATCTTAGGGGCCAACGTCCTGACTTTC
>-|TRBV6-5|TRBJ1-2|TRBD1
CASSYQPWTGTYGYTF
TGTGCCAGCAGTTACCAACCATGGACAGGGACATATGGCTACACCTTC
>-|TRBV5-1|TRBJ1-2|TRBD1
CASRTGTANYGYTF
TGCGCCAGCAGGACCGGGACAGCTAACTATGGCTACACCTTC
>-|TRBV11-3|TRBJ1-1|-
CASSLGEGANTEAFF
TGTGCCAGCAGCTTAGGGGAGGGTGCAAACACTGAAGCTTTCTTT
>-|TRBV6-6|TRBJ1-1|TRBD1
CASSSPTGMGAEAFF
TGTGCCAGCAGTTCCCCGACAGGGATGGGCGCTGAAGCTTTCTTT
>-|TRBV30|TRBJ1-2|-
CAWSELVTVGNGYTF
TGTGCCTGGAGTGAACTTGTGACGGTGGGCAATGGCTACACCTTC
>-|TRBV12-3/TRBV12-4|TRBJ1-6|TRBD1
CASSTDRASPLHF
TGTGCCAGCAGTACAGACAGGGCCTCACCCCTCCACTTT
>once|TRBV7-3|TRBJ2-1|-
CASSLSSGDLYNEQFF
TGTGCCAGCAGCCTGTCCTCGGGGGACCTGTACAATGAGCAGTTCTTC
>-|TRBV19|TRBJ1-6|-
CASSQGYNSPLHF
TGTGCCAGTAGCCAGGGTTATAATTCACCCCTCCACTTT
>-|TRBV10-3|TRBJ2-7|-
CAISETGEQYF
TGTGCCATCAGTGAAACAGGCGAGCAGTACTTC
>-|TRBV18|TRBJ1-1|TRBD1
CASSSGQGVNTEAFF
TGTGCCAGCTCATCCGGACAGGGGGTTAACACTGAAGCTTTCTTT
>once|TRBV18|TRBJ2-7|TRBD1
CASSIQGNEQYF
TGTGCCAGCTCAATACAGGGGAACGAGCAGTACTTC
>few|TRBV18|TRBJ2-2|TRBD1
CASSPGQSNTGELFF
TGTGCCAGCTCACCGGGACAGAGCAACACCGGGGAGCTGTTTTTT
>-|TRBV3-1/TRBV3-2|TRBJ2-7|-
CASSQVAGRSSYEQYF
TGTGCCAGCAGCCAAGTTGCGGGGAGAAGCTCCTACGAGCAGTACTTC
>few|TRBV6-2/TRBV6-3|TRBJ1-2|-
CASSYSIQGFYGYTF
TGTGCCAGCAGTTACTCGATACAGGGCTTCTATGGCTACACCTTC
>-|TRBV2|TRBJ2-3|TRBD2
CASSSLGGTPTDTQYF
TGTGCCAGCAGTAGCCTGGGGGGGACCCCCACAGATACGCAGTATTTT
>-|TRBV7-2|TRBJ2-7|-
CASSLFLAGYEQYF
TGTGCCAGCAGCTTATTTCTAGCCGGTTACGAGCAGTACTTC
>-|TRBV5-1|TRBJ2-4|-
CASSLSGSGPKNIQYF
TGCGCCAGCAGCCTCAGCGGGTCAGGACCCAAAAACATTCAGTACTTC
>-|TRBV6-2/TRBV6-3|TRBJ2-3|TRBD2
CASSYPLGTSGYSSTDTQYF
TGTGCCAGCAGTTACCCCCTAGGGACTAGCGGTTACTCTAGCACAGATACGCAGTATTTT
>-|TRBV2|TRBJ1-4|-
CASSPDEKLFF
TGTGCCAGCTCCCCAGATGAAAAACTGTTTTTT
>-|TRBV25-1|TRBJ1-2|-
CASSEGQSYGYTF
TGTGCCAGCAGTGAAGGACAGTCCTATGGCTACACCTTC
>-|TRBV18|TRBJ2-3|TRBD1
CASSSGTGGTDTQYF
TGTGCCAGCTCATCGGGGACAGGGGGTACAGATACGCAGTATTTT
>-|TRBV19|TRBJ2-1|TRBD2
CASSIEASGDREQFF
TGTGCCAGTAGTATAGAGGCTAGCGGAGATAGGGAGCAGTTCTTC
>-|TRBV4-3|TRBJ1-4|TRBD1
CASSRLPGQEGEKLFF
TGCGCCAGCAGCCGCCTACCCGGACAGGAGGGAGAAAAACTGTTTTTT
>-|TRBV18|TRBJ1-6|TRBD1
CASWPGQNNSPLHF
TGTGCCAGCTGGCCGGGACAGAATAATTCACCCCTCCACTTT
>-|TRBV4-3|TRBJ1-3|TRBD1
CASSQVRGPGSSGNTIYF
TGCGCCAGCAGCCAAGTTAGGGGGCCCGGGAGCTCTGGAAACACCATATATTTT
>-|TRBV6-2/TRBV6-3|TRBJ2-5|TRBD1
CASSPGGEETQYF
TGTGCCAGCAGCCCAGGGGGCGAGGAGACCCAGTACTTC
>-|TRBV7-6|TRBJ2-7|TRBD2
CASSLRVAGADEQYF
TGTGCCAGCAGCCTCCGGGTAGCGGGGGCGGACGAGCAGTACTTC
>-|TRBV6-2/TRBV6-3|TRBJ1-5|-
CASSLDSAVGQPQHF
TGTGCCAGCAGTTTGGACAGTGCGGTTGGTCAGCCCCAGCATTTT
>-|TRBV18|TRBJ1-1|-
CASSLQRTDEAFF
TGTGCCAGCTCACTACAACGGACAGATGAAGCTTTCTTT